A selection of T cell receptor beta chains follows, all from one sample in a study of Graves' ophthalmopathy and Graves' hyperthyroidism. TCRdb passed the multiplex PCR reads through MiXCR, listing each CDR3 protein once. The data show approximately 700,000 distinct CDR3 sequences, more than 40% seen once. Source material: peripheral blood. The receptors originated from an adult man with Graves' ophthalmopathy. The CDR3 runs from the conserved cysteine through the conserved F or W. Each record gives: D gene, V gene, clone size, J gene, CDR3 protein, CDR3 DNA. A D gene is named only where the DNA matches it firmly. Clone size is given for some rows only: seen once, a few or many times, or a class if the clone is expanded.

d_call: TRBD1
v_call: TRBV5-1
clone_size: once
j_call: TRBJ2-7
cdr3_aa: CASSLTGDYSYEQYF
cdr3_nt: TGTGCCAGCAGCTTGACAGGGGATTACTCCTACGAGCAGTACTTC

d_call: .
v_call: TRBV10-3
clone_size: .
j_call: TRBJ1-2
cdr3_aa: CAISESLLRPFYGYTF
cdr3_nt: TGTGCCATCAGTGAGTCACTACTTCGGCCATTCTATGGCTACACCTTC

d_call: .
v_call: TRBV13
clone_size: .
j_call: TRBJ1-4
cdr3_aa: CASSLRLGPNEKLFF
cdr3_nt: TGTGCCAGCAGCCTACGACTTGGCCCCAATGAAAAACTGTTTTTT

d_call: TRBD1
v_call: TRBV20-1
clone_size: many
j_call: TRBJ2-5
cdr3_aa: CSARTTGEETQYF
cdr3_nt: TGCAGTGCTAGGACGACAGGGGAAGAGACCCAGTACTTC

d_call: .
v_call: TRBV12-3/TRBV12-4
clone_size: many
j_call: TRBJ1-2
cdr3_aa: CASSQDFYGYTF
cdr3_nt: TGTGCCAGCAGTCAGGATTTCTATGGCTACACCTTC

d_call: .
v_call: TRBV10-2
clone_size: .
j_call: TRBJ1-3
cdr3_aa: CASSDTGNTIYF
cdr3_nt: TGCGCCAGCAGTGATACTGGAAACACCATATATTTT

d_call: .
v_call: TRBV19
clone_size: few
j_call: TRBJ2-7
cdr3_aa: CASSIDPNPYEQYF
cdr3_nt: TGTGCCAGTAGTATAGACCCCAACCCCTACGAGCAGTACTTC

d_call: .
v_call: TRBV11-2
clone_size: .
j_call: TRBJ2-1
cdr3_aa: CASSTRRTYNEQFF
cdr3_nt: TGTGCCAGCAGCACCAGACGAACCTACAATGAGCAGTTCTTC

d_call: .
v_call: TRBV27
clone_size: .
j_call: TRBJ1-1
cdr3_aa: CASLLQGSEAFF
cdr3_nt: TGTGCCAGCCTACTCCAGGGGAGTGAAGCTTTCTTT

d_call: TRBD1
v_call: TRBV25-1
clone_size: .
j_call: TRBJ2-5
cdr3_aa: CASSPFGGQEETQYF
cdr3_nt: TGTGCCAGCAGTCCATTTGGGGGACAGGAAGAGACCCAGTACTTC

d_call: TRBD1
v_call: TRBV24-1
clone_size: .
j_call: TRBJ1-2
cdr3_aa: CATSDFGTGGLGYTF
cdr3_nt: TGTGCCACCAGTGATTTCGGGACAGGGGGCCTTGGCTACACCTTC

d_call: .
v_call: TRBV5-6
clone_size: .
j_call: TRBJ1-2
cdr3_aa: CASSFDGYGYTF
cdr3_nt: TGTGCCAGCAGCTTCGACGGCTATGGCTACACCTTC

d_call: TRBD2
v_call: TRBV7-2
clone_size: many
j_call: TRBJ2-5
cdr3_aa: CASSSIRLAGGPGETQYF
cdr3_nt: TGTGCCAGCAGCTCCATCAGGCTAGCGGGGGGGCCGGGAGAGACCCAGTACTTC

d_call: .
v_call: TRBV12-3/TRBV12-4
clone_size: .
j_call: TRBJ2-5
cdr3_aa: CASSSFSGQETQYF
cdr3_nt: TGTGCCAGCAGTTCCTTCAGCGGACAAGAGACCCAGTACTTC

d_call: .
v_call: TRBV6-6
clone_size: many
j_call: TRBJ1-1
cdr3_aa: CASTLQEVSNTEAFF
cdr3_nt: TGTGCCAGCACCTTACAGGAGGTCTCGAACACTGAAGCTTTCTTT

d_call: .
v_call: TRBV29-1
clone_size: many
j_call: TRBJ1-1
cdr3_aa: CSVVLREGTEAFF
cdr3_nt: TGCAGCGTTGTCTTACGGGAGGGGACTGAAGCTTTCTTT

d_call: .
v_call: TRBV5-8
clone_size: few
j_call: TRBJ2-7
cdr3_aa: CASSPQGSVSYEQYF
cdr3_nt: TGTGCCAGCAGCCCTCAGGGGTCGGTGTCCTACGAGCAGTACTTC

d_call: TRBD1
v_call: TRBV5-1
clone_size: .
j_call: TRBJ2-5
cdr3_aa: CASTLGQGQVRTQYF
cdr3_nt: TGCGCCAGCACCCTAGGACAGGGGCAAGTCCGGACCCAGTACTTC

d_call: TRBD1
v_call: TRBV9
clone_size: many
j_call: TRBJ2-5
cdr3_aa: CASSAGDQGATETQYF
cdr3_nt: TGTGCCAGCAGCGCGGGGGACCAGGGGGCGACTGAGACCCAGTACTTC

d_call: TRBD2
v_call: TRBV20-1
clone_size: few
j_call: TRBJ2-3
cdr3_aa: CSARDMSGGDADTQYF
cdr3_nt: TGCAGTGCTAGAGATATGAGCGGGGGGGATGCAGATACGCAGTATTTT

d_call: TRBD1
v_call: TRBV11-3
clone_size: few
j_call: TRBJ2-6
cdr3_aa: CASSHRGSGANVLTF
cdr3_nt: TGTGCCAGCAGCCACAGGGGATCTGGGGCCAACGTCCTGACTTTC

d_call: .
v_call: TRBV25-1
clone_size: .
j_call: TRBJ2-5
cdr3_aa: CASSGGKSSGELYF
cdr3_nt: TGTGCCAGCAGCGGTGGGAAGAGCTCCGGGGAGCTGTACTTC

d_call: .
v_call: TRBV20-1
clone_size: many
j_call: TRBJ2-7
cdr3_aa: CSASPPGGSSYEQYF
cdr3_nt: TGCAGTGCTTCCCCGCCTGGGGGGAGCTCCTACGAGCAGTACTTC

d_call: TRBD1
v_call: TRBV2
clone_size: few
j_call: TRBJ2-3
cdr3_aa: CASSVGTGTTDTQYF
cdr3_nt: TGTGCCAGCAGTGTGGGGACAGGGACCACAGATACGCAGTATTTT

d_call: .
v_call: TRBV4-3
clone_size: few
j_call: TRBJ1-3
cdr3_aa: CASSQDRQASSGNTIYF
cdr3_nt: TGCGCCAGCAGCCAAGATCGGCAGGCGAGTTCTGGAAACACCATATATTTT